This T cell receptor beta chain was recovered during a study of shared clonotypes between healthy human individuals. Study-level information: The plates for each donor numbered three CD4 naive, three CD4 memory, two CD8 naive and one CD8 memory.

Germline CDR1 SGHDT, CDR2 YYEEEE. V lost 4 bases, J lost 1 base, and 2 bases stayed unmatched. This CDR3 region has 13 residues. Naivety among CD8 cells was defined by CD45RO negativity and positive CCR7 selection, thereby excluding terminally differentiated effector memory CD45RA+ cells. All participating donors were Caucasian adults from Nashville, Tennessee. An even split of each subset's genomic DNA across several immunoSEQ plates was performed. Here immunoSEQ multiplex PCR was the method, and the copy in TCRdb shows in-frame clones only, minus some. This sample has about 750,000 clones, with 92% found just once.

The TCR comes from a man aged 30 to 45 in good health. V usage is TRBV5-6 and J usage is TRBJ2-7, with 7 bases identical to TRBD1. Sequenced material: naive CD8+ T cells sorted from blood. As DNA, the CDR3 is TGTGCCAGCAGCCGACAGGGTTCCTACGAGCAGTACTTC. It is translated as CASSRQGSYEQYF.